The 30 T cell receptor beta chains reported below all come from one sample, sequenced in a study of cytomegalovirus exposure and HLA in healthy donors. PCR involved 60 Vbeta and 13 Jbeta primers. Profiling relied on immunoSEQ multiplex PCR, and the TCRdb table lists in-frame clones only, not all of them. Found here are about 120,000 clones, roughly 84% of them singletons; the top ten hold around 5.9%. Sequenced input: PBMCs. These receptors all come from a man aged 25 to 45 in good health and CMV-seropositive.

The V and J genes are TRBV5-1 and TRBJ2-5; 8 bases fit TRBD2. This CDR3 region has 14 residues. V lost 2 bases, J lost 5 bases, and 5 bases stayed unmatched. Germline-derived CDR1 and CDR2 are SGHRS and YFSETQ. The CDR3 here is CASSLAGAGETQYF. CDR3 coding DNA: TGCGCCAGCAGCTTAGCGGGGGCCGGGGAGACCCAGTACTTC.

The chain recombines TRBV6-1 with TRBJ1-1; D is perhaps TRBD1 (5 bases). This CDR3 contains 15 residues. The V and J ends lost 4 bases and 6 bases respectively, with 18 bases between them. Germline lookup yields CDR1 MNHNS and CDR2 SASEGT. DNA for the CDR3: TGTGCCAGCAGTGCCCAAGCGGGGGGGTACCCTGAAGCTTTCTTT. Encoded protein: CASSAQAGGYPEAFF.

The rearrangement uses TRBV6-1 and TRBJ1-6, with unresolved D. The germline V and J ends were trimmed by 8 bases and 5 bases, with 10 bases remaining between them. The CDR3 has 13 residues. Germline lookup yields CDR1 MNHNS and CDR2 SASEGT. The CDR3 loop is CASVLQDNSPLHF. Here the CDR3 DNA reads TGTGCCAGCGTATTACAAGATAATTCACCCCTCCACTTT.

The CDR3, as DNA: TGTGCCAGCAGTGGACGGGGTACGAACACTGAAGCTTTCTTT. Residues: CASSGRGTNTEAFF. The chain recombines TRBV2 with TRBJ1-1; D not resolved. Germline V CDR1 and CDR2: SNHLY, FYNNEI. V was trimmed by 4 bases and J by 1 base, leaving 10 bases between them. This CDR3 has 14 amino acids.

The V and J genes are TRBV6-5 and TRBJ2-7; perhaps TRBD1 as D (6 bases). Between the trimmed V and J ends, which lost 2 bases and 7 bases, there was a span of 18 bases. Germline V gene data show CDR1 as MNHEY and CDR2 as SVGAGI. There are 15 residues in the CDR3. CDR3 coding DNA: TGTGCCAGCAGTTACGGTCAGGGGAAGGCGTGGGAGCAGTACTTC. Translation gives CASSYGQGKAWEQYF.

The V and J genes are TRBV5-1 and TRBJ2-2; possibly TRBD1 for D (7 bases). V lost 3 bases, J lost 4 bases, and 19 bases lay in between. The germline V gene encodes CDR1 SGHRS and CDR2 YFSETQ. The CDR3 is 17 amino acids. The CDR3 loop is CASSWGAETGSTGELFF. The CDR3 DNA follows: TGCGCCAGCAGCTGGGGGGCCGAGACAGGGAGCACCGGGGAGCTGTTTTTT.

Points on this clone: A junction end diverges from the germline sequence, so it may reflect a read error. V is TRBV7-7 and J is TRBJ2-3; 7 nucleotides agree with TRBD2. CDR1 is SSHAT and CDR2 is FNYEAQ in the germline V gene (reference sequence). The CDR3 sequence is 21 residues long. The CDR3 nucleotides are TGTGCTAGCAGCTTAGCCCCCCTTGGGCTAAGCGGGGTGGGGTTCACAGATACGCAGTATTTT. This encodes CASSLAPLGLSGVGFTDTQYF. Full variable domain (remainder filled in from reference TRBV7-7 and TRBJ2-3): GAGVSQSPRYKVTKRGQDVTLRCDPISSHATLYWYQQALGQGPEFLTYFNYEAQPDKSGLPSDRFSAERPEGSISTLTIQRTEQRDSAMYRCASSLAPLGLSGVGFTDTQYFGPGTRLTVL.

V and J are TRBV15 and TRBJ1-1; D not resolved. Germline loops: CDR1 LNHNV, CDR2 YYDKDF (reference sequence). The V end lost 1 base, the J end lost 0 bases, and 3 bases lay between the germline ends. CDR3 size: 13 residues. The CDR3 protein is CATSRVVNTEAFF. The CDR3 coding sequence is TGTGCCACCAGCAGAGTCGTGAACACTGAAGCTTTCTTT.

This clone occurred a few times. This sequence joins TRBV9 and TRBJ1-4, with D maybe TRBD1 (5 bases). This CDR3 region has 15 residues. Trimming left V 0 bases short and J 8 bases short, with 14 bases between. CDR1 is SGDLS, CDR2 YYNGEE, per germline. The CDR3 bases are TGTGCCAGCAGCGTAGGGGGAGGGGAGAGCGAAAAACTGTTTTTT. Residues: CASSVGGGESEKLFF.

V usage is TRBV6-5 and J usage is TRBJ2-5, with D maybe TRBD2 (5 bases). This CDR3 has 13 amino acids. The V gene's germline CDR1 is MNHEY and CDR2 SVGAGI. V lost 2 bases, J lost 4 bases, and 8 bases lay in between. The CDR3 DNA is TGTGCCAGCAGTTACCGGGGTGGAGAGACCCAGTACTTC. This encodes CASSYRGGETQYF.

The chain joins TRBV29-1 to TRBJ1-4, with D perhaps matching TRBD1 (5 bases). The CDR3 sequence is 14 residues long. Germline V CDR1 and CDR2: SQVTM, ANQGSEA. Between the trimmed V and J ends, which lost 7 bases and 3 bases, there was a span of 15 bases. DNA for the CDR3: TGCAGCGCGAAAACAGGTCTGTCTAATGAAAAACTGTTTTTT. Amino acids: CSAKTGLSNEKLFF.

This rearrangement joins TRBV9 to TRBJ2-1, with D tentatively TRBD1 (6 bases). The CDR3 is made up of 13 amino acids. V dropped 0 bases and J dropped 15 bases, with 16 bases sitting between them. Germline V gives CDR1 SGDLS, CDR2 YYNGEE. For the CDR3, the DNA is TGTGCCAGCAGCGTAGGGGGGCCCTCTCAGGCGTTCTTC. Translating it yields CASSVGGPSQAFF.

This chain joins TRBV4-2 and TRBJ2-5; 9 bases are a match to TRBD2. The germline gives CDR1 LGHNA, CDR2 YNFKEQ. CDR3 length: 16 residues. With 0 bases clipped from V and 5 bases from J, the junction kept 7 bases outside the gene matches. CDR3 DNA: TGTGCCAGCAGCCAAGATGATGCGGGGGGGCGGGAGACCCAGTACTTC. Amino acids: CASSQDDAGGRETQYF.

V usage is TRBV27 and J usage is TRBJ2-1, with 12 bases that match TRBD2. The CDR3 consists of 16 residues. Germline CDR1 and CDR2: MNHEY and SMNVEV (reference sequence). The J segment lost 9 bases and the V segment lost 5 bases, leaving 11 bases of the junction unmatched. The CDR3 region is CASSNLGLAGIGEQFF. In nucleotides, the CDR3 is TGTGCCAGCAGTAATCTCGGACTAGCGGGGATCGGTGAGCAGTTCTTC.

The chain employs TRBV5-1 and TRBJ1-2; D gene uncertain. CDR1 is SGHRS and CDR2 is YFSETQ in the germline V gene. Trimming cost V 0 bases and J 2 bases, with 8 bases left between them. This CDR3 contains 14 residues. CDR3 sequence: CASSLEHSNYGYTF. The CDR3 coding sequence is TGCGCCAGCAGCTTGGAGCATAGCAACTATGGCTACACCTTC.

The V and J genes are TRBV14 and TRBJ2-1; TRBD1 agrees at 8 bases. Per germline, CDR1 SGHDN and CDR2 FVKESK. J gave up 8 bases and V 4 bases, and 7 bases lay outside the gene matches. The CDR3 contains 14 residues. CDR3 sequence: CASSLRTGSDEQFF. CDR3 DNA: TGTGCCAGCAGCCTTCGGACAGGGAGCGATGAGCAGTTCTTC.

This clone was detected only once. The chain carries TRBV30 and TRBJ2-3; 7 bases line up with TRBD2. Trimming removed 4 bases from V and 5 bases from J; junction bases left unmatched: 9. The CDR3 has 14 residues. Germline CDR1 is GTSNPN and CDR2 is SVGIG (reference sequence). This CDR3 is CAWNAGVRGDTQYF. CDR3 nucleotide sequence: TGTGCCTGGAATGCGGGGGTTAGAGGAGATACGCAGTATTTT.

This chain joins TRBV11-3 and TRBJ2-5; TRBD2 aligns across 10 bases. The CDR3 has 16 residues. Germline values: CDR1 SGHNT, CDR2 YENEEA. V lost 4 bases and J lost 3; bases outside the gene matches: 8. CDR3 nucleotide sequence: TGTGCCAGCAGCTCCCTCCTTAGCGGGGGGAAAGAGACCCAGTACTTC. Its translation is CASSSLLSGGKETQYF.

The chain recombines TRBV1 with TRBJ2-1; TRBD2, the table's D call, lacks a check against the DNA. TRBV1 is a recognized pseudogene. The CDR3 contains 16 residues. In DNA, the CDR3 is TGCACCAGCAGCCTAAGGGACCAGCGGGGGGGCAATGAGCAGTTCTTC. Its translation: CTSSLRDQRGGNEQFF.

DNA of the CDR3: TGTGCCAGCAGCTATCAGGGGGCGGGTATTGAAGCTTTCTTT. Protein product: CASSYQGAGIEAFF. This sequence joins TRBV7-9 and TRBJ1-1; TRBD1 agrees at 8 bases. Germline lookup yields CDR1 SEHNR and CDR2 FQNEAQ (reference sequence). The CDR3 sequence is 14 residues long. V gave up 4 bases and J gave up 7 bases; unmatched junction bases: 8.

The rearrangement joins TRBV27 to TRBJ2-1, with 11 nucleotides matching TRBD1. The germline gives CDR1 MNHEY, CDR2 SMNVEV (reference sequence). The V segment lost 4 bases and the J segment 3 bases; nucleotides outside the gene matches: 2. The CDR3 extends over 15 amino acids. The CDR3 region is CASSSGTGGYNEQFF. The DNA of the CDR3 is TGTGCCAGCAGTTCCGGGACAGGGGGCTACAATGAGCAGTTCTTC.

The CDR3 spells CASSLTLPYEQYF. The DNA of the CDR3 is TGCGCCAGCAGCTTGACTCTCCCCTACGAGCAGTACTTC. V is TRBV4-3 and J is TRBJ2-7; D not certain. Germline-derived CDR1 and CDR2 are LGHNA and YSLEER. With 5 bases removed from V and 2 bases from J, the gap between germline ends came to 10 bases. This CDR3 region has 13 residues.

This clone has only one observation. The chain joins TRBV12-5 to TRBJ1-2, with a tentative D call TRBD1 (5 bases). Trimming left V 7 bases short and J 1 base short, with 19 bases between. This CDR3 has 16 amino acids. Germline CDR1 is LGHNT and CDR2 is FRNRAP. The CDR3 region is CASANIVHRSNYGYTF. In nucleotides, the CDR3 is TGTGCTAGTGCCAATATCGTTCACAGGAGTAACTATGGCTACACCTTC.

The V gene is TRBV11-3, the J gene TRBJ2-7; 10 bases map to TRBD2. The trim removed 1 base at V and 0 bases at J, leaving 0 bases unmatched. This CDR3 comprises 15 residues. Germline values: CDR1 SGHNT, CDR2 YENEEA. The CDR3 sequence is CASSLGTSGSYEQYF. CDR3 nucleotide sequence: TGTGCCAGCAGCTTAGGGACTAGCGGCTCCTACGAGCAGTACTTC.

The rearrangement links TRBV19 to TRBJ1-5, with D maybe TRBD1 (5 bases). Per the germline V gene, CDR1 is LNHDA and CDR2 is SQIVND (reference sequence). Trimming took 5 bases from V and 2 from J, leaving 13 bases between them. This CDR3 is 15 amino acids long. The CDR3 loop is CASSPGLKGNQPQHF. CDR3 in DNA: TGTGCCAGTAGTCCGGGACTCAAAGGCAATCAGCCCCAGCATTTT. Using reference TRBV19 and TRBJ1-5 for the parts outside the CDR3, the full variable domain is DGGITQSPKYLFRKEGQNVTLSCEQNLNHDAMYWYRQDPGQGLRLIYYSQIVNDFQKGDIAEGYSVSREKKESFPLTVTSAQKNPTAFYLCASSPGLKGNQPQHFGDGTRLSIL.

The V call is TRBV27, the J call TRBJ2-7; TRBD1 aligns across 11 bases. There are 15 residues in the CDR3. V was clipped by 3 bases and J by 1 base; unmatched bases: 2. Germline V gene data show CDR1 as MNHEY and CDR2 as SMNVEV (reference sequence). CDR3 nucleotides: TGTGCCAGCAGTTTTGGGACAGGGGGTTCCTACGAGCAGTACTTC. Amino acid sequence: CASSFGTGGSYEQYF.

The sample holds a few counts of this clone. This rearrangement joins TRBV9 to TRBJ2-3; 9 bases line up with TRBD2. J gave up 1 base and V 0 bases, and 3 bases lay outside the gene matches. Germline V gene data show CDR1 as SGDLS and CDR2 as YYNGEE. The CDR3 has 16 amino acids. The CDR3 DNA is TGTGCCAGCAGCGTAGAGGTAGCGGGGGGCACAGATACGCAGTATTTT. Translating it yields CASSVEVAGGTDTQYF.

This clone was seen once. CDR3 protein: CAWTPGQSTRAEKLFF. In DNA, the CDR3 is TGTGCCTGGACCCCGGGACAATCGACTCGGGCTGAAAAACTGTTTTTT. The rearrangement links TRBV30 to TRBJ1-4; D is possibly TRBD1 (6 bases). The V end lost 4 bases, the J end lost 7 bases, and 22 bases lay between the germline ends. CDR1 is GTSNPN, CDR2 SVGIG, per germline (reference sequence). The CDR3 loop spans 16 amino acids.

The chain is built from TRBV30 and TRBJ1-2; 8 bases map to TRBD1. Losses at the gene ends were 2 bases for V and 7 bases for J; bases not matched to a gene: 3. This CDR3 has 12 amino acids. Germline values: CDR1 GTSNPN, CDR2 SVGIG (reference sequence). The CDR3 sequence is CAWSPGGAGYTF. In DNA, the CDR3 is TGTGCCTGGAGTCCAGGGGGCGCTGGCTACACCTTC.

The gene calls are TRBV27 and TRBJ2-1; D gene uncertain. Trimming cost V 4 bases and J 15 bases, with 16 bases left between them. There are 12 residues in the CDR3. The germline gives CDR1 MNHEY, CDR2 SMNVEV (reference sequence). This CDR3 reads CASSSSSLPPFF. The CDR3 nucleotides read TGTGCCAGCAGTTCCTCCTCCCTCCCCCCGTTCTTC.